The 22 T cell receptor beta chains listed next were all sequenced from one sample in a study of shared clonotypes between healthy human individuals. Sequencing was performed with immunoSEQ multiplex PCR; in TCRdb, only in-frame clones are kept and a portion is missing. The sample comprises 190,000 or so clones, approximately 95% of which are singletons, and around 0.067% rests with the top ten. Sequencing was performed on naive CD4+ T cells sorted from blood. Subset noted: CD45RA+ positively selected. The source of these receptors is a woman in her 30s in good health.

The chain recombines TRBV11-2 with TRBJ2-7; possibly TRBD1 for D (5 bases). This CDR3 contains 14 residues. Between the trimmed V and J ends, which lost 2 bases and 3 bases, there was a span of 11 bases. Germline loops: CDR1 SGHAT, CDR2 FQNNGV. The CDR3 is CASSLLRGRYEQYF. The CDR3 DNA is TGTGCCAGCAGCTTATTAAGGGGCCGCTACGAGCAGTACTTC. Based on the CDR3 plus reference TRBV11-2 and TRBJ2-7, the full variable domain is EAGVAQSPRYKIIEKRQSVAFWCNPISGHATLYWYQQILGQGPKLLIQFQNNGVVDDSQLPKDRFSAERLKGVDSTLKIQPAKLEDSAVYLCASSLLRGRYEQYFGPGTRLTVT.

This clone was recorded only once. The chain links TRBV27 to TRBJ2-5; 13 positions match TRBD2. Germline V gene data show CDR1 as MNHEY and CDR2 as SMNVEV (reference sequence). The CDR3 spans 19 residues. V gave up 3 bases and J gave up 0 bases; unmatched junction bases: 10. The CDR3 nucleotides read TGTGCCAGCAGTTTGACTAGCGGGAGGCCCAAACAGTACCAAGAGACCCAGTACTTC. Protein product: CASSLTSGRPKQYQETQYF.

The rearrangement joins TRBV13 to TRBJ2-7, with TRBD2 identical over 13 bases. Per the germline V gene, CDR1 is PRHDT and CDR2 is FYEKMQ (reference sequence). Trimming removed 5 bases from V and 4 bases from J; junction bases left unmatched: 17. The CDR3 length is 19 residues. CDR3 nucleotides: TGTGCCAGCAGCCCCCCCGTTGGACTAGCGGGGGACCGGCCTTACGAGCAGTACTTC. Translation gives CASSPPVGLAGDRPYEQYF.

This clone was seen only once. The chain carries TRBV18 and TRBJ1-2, with D perhaps matching TRBD1 (6 bases). Between the trimmed V and J ends, which lost 4 bases and 0 bases, there was a span of 15 bases. Germline CDR1 KGHSH, CDR2 LQKENI. The CDR3 extends over 16 amino acids. The CDR3 sequence is CASSLLGHRTNYGYTF. CDR3 coding DNA: TGTGCCAGCTCACTATTGGGACACCGTACTAACTATGGCTACACCTTC.

V and J are TRBV5-1 and TRBJ2-5, with D perhaps matching TRBD1 (5 bases). Germline V gene lookup returns CDR1 SGHRS and CDR2 YFSETQ. Trimming removed 4 bases from V and 1 base from J, with 14 bases in between. The length of the CDR3 is 15 residues. The CDR3 reads CASSPGDRFQETQYF. In DNA form, the CDR3 reads TGCGCCAGCAGCCCCGGTGACAGATTCCAAGAGACCCAGTACTTC.

This clone was counted once. The gene calls are TRBV28 and TRBJ2-7, with 8 positions matching TRBD1. The V segment lost 5 bases and the J segment 0 bases; nucleotides outside the gene matches: 9. In germline, CDR1 is MDHEN, CDR2 SYDVKM. This CDR3 region has 16 residues. CDR3 DNA: TGTGCCAGCAGTCTGGACAGGGATCTGGGCTCCTACGAGCAGTACTTC. This gives the protein CASSLDRDLGSYEQYF.

The V and J genes are TRBV15 and TRBJ1-5; D is possibly TRBD1 (5 bases). The CDR3 extends over 15 amino acids. Germline V lookup: CDR1 LNHNV, CDR2 YYDKDF (reference sequence). V shed 3 bases and J shed 0 bases, with 9 bases lying between them. As DNA, the CDR3 is TGTGCCACCAGCAGGTGGACACCTAGCAATCAGCCCCAGCATTTT. This encodes CATSRWTPSNQPQHF.

This rearrangement joins TRBV7-9 to TRBJ1-6; D may be TRBD1 (6 bases). The CDR3 sequence is 14 residues long. The V gene lost 7 bases and the J gene lost 7 bases, with 14 bases spanning the gap. Germline V CDR1 and CDR2: SEHNR, FQNEAQ (reference sequence). The CDR3 coding sequence is TGTGCCAGCAACTTTATCAGGGGCAATTCACCCCTCCACTTT. Its protein is CASNFIRGNSPLHF.

This clone was picked up one time. The rearrangement joins TRBV29-1 to TRBJ1-1, with D tentatively TRBD1 (6 bases). The CDR3 runs to 12 residues. V lost 5 bases and J lost 6, with 13 bases in between. Germline V gene data show CDR1 as SQVTM and CDR2 as ANQGSEA. Written as DNA, the CDR3 is TGCAGCGTTAGACCGACAGGAGCTGAAGCTTTCTTT. The encoded protein is CSVRPTGAEAFF.

Remarks on this clone: Other DNA sequences in the sample encode the same CDR3. CDR3 sequence reads: CSVAGRMNTEAFF. CDR3 DNA sequence: TGCAGCGTTGCCGGGCGGATGAACACTGAAGCTTTCTTT. This chain connects TRBV29-1 to TRBJ1-1, with D uncertain. The germline gives CDR1 SQVTM, CDR2 ANQGSEA. CDR3 length: 13 residues. Trimming cost V 4 bases and J 0 bases, with 9 bases left between them.

The V call is TRBV11-2, the J call TRBJ2-7; no definite D call. Germline CDR1 reads SGHAT; CDR2 reads FQNNGV. V shed 2 bases and J shed 3 bases, with 8 bases lying between them. The CDR3 extends over 13 amino acids. CDR3 protein: CASSLPVLYEQYF. In DNA, the CDR3 is TGTGCCAGCAGCTTACCAGTTCTCTACGAGCAGTACTTC. The complete variable domain, with remaining parts taken from reference TRBV11-2 and TRBJ2-7, reads EAGVAQSPRYKIIEKRQSVAFWCNPISGHATLYWYQQILGQGPKLLIQFQNNGVVDDSQLPKDRFSAERLKGVDSTLKIQPAKLEDSAVYLCASSLPVLYEQYFGPGTRLTVT.

This rearrangement joins TRBV28 to TRBJ2-3; 7 bases map to TRBD2. Germline trimming cut 10 bases from V and 2 bases from J; bases unmatched to any gene: 9. Germline CDR1 and CDR2: MDHEN and SYDVKM. CDR3 length equals 14 residues. CDR3 loop: CATERGGYTDTQYF. The CDR3 nucleotides are TGTGCCACCGAGCGGGGCGGATACACAGATACGCAGTATTTT.

CDR3 in DNA: TGCAGCGTTGGGGGCGAGGGAGATACGCAGTATTTT. Amino acids: CSVGGEGDTQYF. The chain has TRBV29-1 and TRBJ2-3; D may correspond to TRBD1 or TRBD2 (5 bases each). V shed 4 bases and J shed 5 bases, with 10 bases lying between them. The CDR3 is 12 residues long. Germline V gene sequence: CDR1 SQVTM, CDR2 ANQGSEA.

The chain links TRBV5-1 to TRBJ2-6; 9 bases are shared with TRBD1. The J segment lost 2 bases and the V segment lost 0 bases, leaving 6 bases of the junction unmatched. The CDR3 has 18 amino acids. The germline V gene has CDR1 SGHRS and CDR2 YFSETQ. CDR3 residues: CASSLGGQGSTGANVLTF. The CDR3 region has the DNA TGCGCCAGCAGCTTGGGCGGACAGGGGTCTACTGGGGCCAACGTCCTGACTTTC.

This clone came up once. J is TRBJ2-2 and V is TRBV28; TRBD1 matches 9 bases. J lost 7 bases, V lost 5 bases, and 14 bases had no gene match. CDR1 is MDHEN and CDR2 is SYDVKM in the germline V gene. The CDR3 covers 17 residues. As DNA, the CDR3 is TGTGCCAGCAGTCCCTCCTCGGGACAGGGTGGTAACGGGGAGCTGTTTTTT. Its translation: CASSPSSGQGGNGELFF.

The chain carries TRBV28 and TRBJ2-3; 8 bases line up with TRBD1. In germline, CDR1 is MDHEN, CDR2 SYDVKM. The V gene end was trimmed by 5 bases and the J gene end by 2 bases; junction bases not matched to a gene: 15. The CDR3 covers 18 residues. CDR3 DNA: TGTGCCAGCAGTCCAAACCTGGGGGACAGGAGATCCACAGATACGCAGTATTTT. It encodes CASSPNLGDRRSTDTQYF.

This chain connects TRBV6-1 to TRBJ1-1; a weak D match, TRBD1 (6 bases). The CDR3 consists of 15 residues. Trimming stripped 7 bases from V and 1 base from J, with 16 bases between. Germline CDR1 reads MNHNS; CDR2 reads SASEGT. CDR3 residues: CASTPTGLRNTEAFF. The CDR3 coding sequence is TGTGCCAGCACCCCGACAGGCCTGAGGAACACTGAAGCTTTCTTT.

V is TRBV27 and J is TRBJ2-7, with a possible D match to TRBD1 (5 bases). This CDR3 region has 13 residues. Germline V CDR1 and CDR2: MNHEY, SMNVEV (reference sequence). The germline V and J ends were trimmed by 6 bases and 2 bases, with 11 bases remaining between them. The CDR3 region has the DNA TGTGCCAGCAGCACTGACAGAGCCTACGAGCAGTACTTC. Translation gives CASSTDRAYEQYF.

DNA of the CDR3: TGTGCCAGCAGCAAGGGGACTAGCGGGACTGAGACCCAGTACTTC. Translation: CASSKGTSGTETQYF. The rearrangement joins TRBV4-2 to TRBJ2-5; 13 bases are shared with TRBD2. The V gene's germline CDR1 is LGHNA and CDR2 YNFKEQ. V lost 5 bases and J lost 5; bases outside the gene matches: 5. CDR3 size: 15 residues.

The chain links TRBV5-1 to TRBJ1-5; TRBD1 is a possible D gene (5 bases). The CDR3 contains 16 residues. From germline, CDR1 is SGHRS and CDR2 YFSETQ. Trimming pared 0 bases from V and 1 base from J, leaving 11 bases between. The CDR3 spells CASSLAPGGSNQPQHF. The CDR3, as DNA: TGCGCCAGCAGCTTGGCGCCCGGGGGGAGCAATCAGCCCCAGCATTTT.

Only one count was recorded for this clone. The chain couples TRBV5-1 to TRBJ1-4, with D unresolved. The CDR3 covers 15 residues. V dropped 0 bases and J dropped 0 bases, with 6 bases sitting between them. Germline CDR1 is SGHRS and CDR2 is YFSETQ. CDR3: CASSLGDATNEKLFF. Written as DNA, the CDR3 is TGCGCCAGCAGCTTGGGGGATGCAACTAATGAAAAACTGTTTTTT.

The chain links TRBV4-1 to TRBJ1-5; maybe TRBD1 (5 bases). Trimming shortened V by 1 base and J by 1 base, and 8 bases separated the two germline ends. The CDR3 covers 15 residues. CDR1 is MGHRA, CDR2 YSYEKL, per germline. The DNA of the CDR3 is TGCGCCAGCAGCCAAGCAGGGACCAGCAATCAGCCCCAGCATTTT. Protein: CASSQAGTSNQPQHF.